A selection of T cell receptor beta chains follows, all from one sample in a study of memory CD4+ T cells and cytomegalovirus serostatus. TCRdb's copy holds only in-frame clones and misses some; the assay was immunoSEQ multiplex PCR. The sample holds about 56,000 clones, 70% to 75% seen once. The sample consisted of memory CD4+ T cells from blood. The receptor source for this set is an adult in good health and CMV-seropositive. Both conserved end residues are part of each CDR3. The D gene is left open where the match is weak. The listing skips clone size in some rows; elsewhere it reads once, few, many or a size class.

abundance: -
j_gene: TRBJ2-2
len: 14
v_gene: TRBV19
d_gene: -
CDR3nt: TGTGCCAGTAGTTTTTACACCGACTCCGGGGAGCTGTTTTTT
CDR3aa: CASSFYTDSGELFF

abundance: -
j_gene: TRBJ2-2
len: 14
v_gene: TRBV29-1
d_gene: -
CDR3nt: TGCAGCGTGATTTCACGGGAGTACACCGGGGAGCTGTTTTTT
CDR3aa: CSVISREYTGELFF

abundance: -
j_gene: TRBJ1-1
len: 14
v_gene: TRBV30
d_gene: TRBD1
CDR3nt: TGTGCCTGGTGCCCGACAGGGGAGAACACTGAAGCTTTCTTT
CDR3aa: CAWCPTGENTEAFF

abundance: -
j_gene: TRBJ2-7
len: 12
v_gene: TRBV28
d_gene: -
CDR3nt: TGTGCCAGCAGCCAGCGAGACTACGAGCAGTACTTC
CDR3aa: CASSQRDYEQYF

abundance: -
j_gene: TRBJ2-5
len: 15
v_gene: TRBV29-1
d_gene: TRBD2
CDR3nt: TGCAGCGTTGGGTACGGGGCTAGCGGACAAGAGACCCAGTACTTC
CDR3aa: CSVGYGASGQETQYF

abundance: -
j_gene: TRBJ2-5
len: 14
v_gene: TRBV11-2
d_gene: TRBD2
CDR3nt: TGTGCCAGCAAGAGCGGGGCGCCCCAAGAGACCCAGTACTTC
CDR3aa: CASKSGAPQETQYF

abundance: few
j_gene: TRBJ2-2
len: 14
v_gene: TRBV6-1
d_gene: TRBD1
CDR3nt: TGTGCCAGCGGACAGGGGATTAACACCGGGGAGCTGTTTTTT
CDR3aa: CASGQGINTGELFF

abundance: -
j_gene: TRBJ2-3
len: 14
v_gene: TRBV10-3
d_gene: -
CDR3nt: TGTGCCATCAGTGAGGGGGGGGCGCTGGATACGCAGTATTTT
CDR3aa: CAISEGGALDTQYF

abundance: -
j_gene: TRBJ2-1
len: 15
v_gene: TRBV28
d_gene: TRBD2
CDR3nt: TGTGCCAGCAGTCTTCGCAGCGGGATTGAAACTGAGCAGTTCTTC
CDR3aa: CASSLRSGIETEQFF

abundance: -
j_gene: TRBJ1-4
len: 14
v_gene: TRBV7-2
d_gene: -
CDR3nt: TGTGCCAGCAGCTCCCCACGGGGTGCGGAAAAACTGTTTTTT
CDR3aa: CASSSPRGAEKLFF

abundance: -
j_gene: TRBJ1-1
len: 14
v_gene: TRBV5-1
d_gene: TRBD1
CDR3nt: TGCGCCAGCAGCTCCGGGACAGGGAACACTGAAGCTTTCTTT
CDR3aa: CASSSGTGNTEAFF

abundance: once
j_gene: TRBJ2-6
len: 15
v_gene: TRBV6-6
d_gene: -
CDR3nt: TGTGCCAGCAGCCCTAGGACGATGGGGGCCAACGTCCTGACTTTC
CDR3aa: CASSPRTMGANVLTF

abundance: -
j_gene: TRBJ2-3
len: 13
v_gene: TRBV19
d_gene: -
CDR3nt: TGTGCCAGTGGAGACAGCGGCACAGATACGCAGTATTTT
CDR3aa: CASGDSGTDTQYF

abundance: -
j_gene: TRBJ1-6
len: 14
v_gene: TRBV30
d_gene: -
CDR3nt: TGTGCCTGGAGTCCAATCTCGTTAAATTCACCCCTCCACTTT
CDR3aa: CAWSPISLNSPLHF

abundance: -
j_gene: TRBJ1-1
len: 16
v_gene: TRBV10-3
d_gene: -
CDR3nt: TGTGCCATCAGCGTCAACCGCCAGGGAACGGACACTGAAGCTTTCTTT
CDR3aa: CAISVNRQGTDTEAFF

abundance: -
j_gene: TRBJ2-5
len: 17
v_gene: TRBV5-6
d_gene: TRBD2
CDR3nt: TGTGCCAGCAACCCCCGGCTAGCGGGAGGAAGGAGGGAGACCCAGTACTTC
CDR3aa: CASNPRLAGGRRETQYF

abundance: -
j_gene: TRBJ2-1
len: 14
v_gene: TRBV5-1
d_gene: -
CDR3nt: TGCGCCAGCAGCTTGGGGGGAGGCACCAATGAGCAGTTCTTC
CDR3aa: CASSLGGGTNEQFF

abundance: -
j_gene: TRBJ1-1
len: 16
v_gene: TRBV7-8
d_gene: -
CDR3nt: TGTGCCAGCAGCTTAAACTGGGGGGTAGGGTACACTGAAGCTTTCTTT
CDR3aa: CASSLNWGVGYTEAFF

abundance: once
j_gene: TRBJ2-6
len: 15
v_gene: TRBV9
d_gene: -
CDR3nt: TGTGCCAGCAGCGTAGCCCTGACTGGGGCCAACGTCCTGACTTTC
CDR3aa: CASSVALTGANVLTF

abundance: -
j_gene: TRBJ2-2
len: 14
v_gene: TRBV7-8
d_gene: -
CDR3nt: TGTGCCAGCAGCCGCGGCGGACCGTCTGGGGAGCTGTTTTTT
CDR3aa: CASSRGGPSGELFF

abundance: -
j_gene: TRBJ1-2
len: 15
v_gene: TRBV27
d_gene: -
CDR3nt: TGTGCCAGCAGTTTATGGGGGGCTCTGGGCTATGGCTACACCTTC
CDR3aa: CASSLWGALGYGYTF

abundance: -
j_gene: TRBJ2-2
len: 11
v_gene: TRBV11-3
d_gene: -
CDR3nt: TGTGCCAGCACTAATTCGGGGGAGCTGTTTTTT
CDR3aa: CASTNSGELFF

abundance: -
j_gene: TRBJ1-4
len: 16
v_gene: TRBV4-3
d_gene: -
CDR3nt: TGCGCCAGCAGCCTCACGCCAGGCTCAACTAATGAAAAACTGTTTTTT
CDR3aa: CASSLTPGSTNEKLFF

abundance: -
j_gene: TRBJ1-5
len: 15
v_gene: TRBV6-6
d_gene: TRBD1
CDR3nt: TGTGCCAGCAGCCCCGGGACAGGGGGCAATCAGCCCCAGCATTTT
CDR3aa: CASSPGTGGNQPQHF

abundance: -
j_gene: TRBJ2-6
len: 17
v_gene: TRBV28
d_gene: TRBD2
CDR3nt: TGTGCCAGCAGCCCAACACCCGGGGGGGGTGGGGCCAACGTCCTGACTTTC
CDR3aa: CASSPTPGGGGANVLTF

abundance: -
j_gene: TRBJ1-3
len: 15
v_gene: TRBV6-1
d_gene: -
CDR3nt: TGTGCCAGCAGTGACAGGGCCCTCTCTGGAAACACCATATATTTT
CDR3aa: CASSDRALSGNTIYF

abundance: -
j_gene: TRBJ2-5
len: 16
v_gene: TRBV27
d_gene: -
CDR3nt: TGTGCCAGCAGTCCCTTTAGCGACCCGCCGGGGAAGACCCAGTACTTC
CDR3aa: CASSPFSDPPGKTQYF

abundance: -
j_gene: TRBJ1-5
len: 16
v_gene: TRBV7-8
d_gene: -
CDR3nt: TGTGCCAGCAGCCCAGCGGGGGAGAGACGTGCTCAGCCCCAGCATTTT
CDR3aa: CASSPAGERRAQPQHF

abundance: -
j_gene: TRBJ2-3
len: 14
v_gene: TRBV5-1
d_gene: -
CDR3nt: TGCGCCAGCAGCTTGGGTCTGGCCACAGATACGCAGTATTTT
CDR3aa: CASSLGLATDTQYF

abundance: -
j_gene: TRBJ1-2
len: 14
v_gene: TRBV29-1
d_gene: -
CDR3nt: TGCAGCGTTGATGTGGGGGCCAAGAACTATGGCTACACCTTC
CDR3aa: CSVDVGAKNYGYTF

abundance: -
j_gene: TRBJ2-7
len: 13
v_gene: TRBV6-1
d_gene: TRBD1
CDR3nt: TGTGCCACGCTGGGGGACAGGCCCTACGAGCAGTACTTC
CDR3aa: CATLGDRPYEQYF

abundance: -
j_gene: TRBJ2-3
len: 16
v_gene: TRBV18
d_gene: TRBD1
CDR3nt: TGTGCCAGCTCACCTAACAGGGGGCGACGCACAGATACGCAGTATTTT
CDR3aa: CASSPNRGRRTDTQYF

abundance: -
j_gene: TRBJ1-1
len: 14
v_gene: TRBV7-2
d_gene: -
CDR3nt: TGTGCCAGCAGCTTAGTATATAAACCCACTGAAGCTTTCTTT
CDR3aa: CASSLVYKPTEAFF

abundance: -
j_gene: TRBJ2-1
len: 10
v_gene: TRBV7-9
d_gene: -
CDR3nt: TGTGCCAGCAGCTTCAATGAGCAGTTCTTC
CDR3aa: CASSFNEQFF

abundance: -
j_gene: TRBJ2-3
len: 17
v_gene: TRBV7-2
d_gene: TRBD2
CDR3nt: TGTGCCAGCAGCTTAGCCGCGATAGCGGGGGGCACAGATACGCAGTATTTT
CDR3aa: CASSLAAIAGGTDTQYF

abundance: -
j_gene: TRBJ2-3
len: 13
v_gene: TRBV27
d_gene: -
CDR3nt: TGTGCCAGCGGTGGGCTAGCTTTGGATACGCAGTATTTT
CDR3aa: CASGGLALDTQYF

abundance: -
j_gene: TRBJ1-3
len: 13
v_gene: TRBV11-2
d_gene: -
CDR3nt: TGTGCCAGCAGCTTAGGGAGCCAAAACACCATATATTTT
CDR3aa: CASSLGSQNTIYF

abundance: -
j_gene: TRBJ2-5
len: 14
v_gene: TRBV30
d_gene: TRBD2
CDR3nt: TGTGCCTCCCGGACTAGCGGTCCTGGGGAGACCCAGTACTTC
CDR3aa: CASRTSGPGETQYF

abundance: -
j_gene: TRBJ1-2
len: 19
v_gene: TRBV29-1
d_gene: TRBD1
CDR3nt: TGCAGCGTTGGGACCGACAGGGACCGCCTGGGTTCAGCTAACTATGGCTACACCTTC
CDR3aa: CSVGTDRDRLGSANYGYTF

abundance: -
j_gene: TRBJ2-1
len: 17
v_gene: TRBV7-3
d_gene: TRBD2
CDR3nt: TGTGCCAGCAGCTCCGGACTAGCGGAGATCCGGCTCAATGAGCAGTTCTTC
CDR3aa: CASSSGLAEIRLNEQFF

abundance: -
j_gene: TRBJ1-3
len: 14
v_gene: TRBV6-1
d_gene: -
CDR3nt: TGTGCCAGCAGAGGGACCGGGACAGGAAACACCATATATTTT
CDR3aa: CASRGTGTGNTIYF

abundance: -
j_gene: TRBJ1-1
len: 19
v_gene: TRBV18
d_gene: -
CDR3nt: TGTGCCAGCTCACCAAGAGGCATGGATGGAGGAACCCATCGTACTGAAGCTTTCTTT
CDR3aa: CASSPRGMDGGTHRTEAFF

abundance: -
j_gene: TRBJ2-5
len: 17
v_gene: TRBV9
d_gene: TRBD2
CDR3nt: TGTGCCAGCAGCGTAGCTCCCCTAGCGGGAGACCAAGAGACCCAGTACTTC
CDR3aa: CASSVAPLAGDQETQYF

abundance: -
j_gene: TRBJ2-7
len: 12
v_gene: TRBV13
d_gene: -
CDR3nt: TGTGCCAGCAGCGCCGGGAGCTACGAGCAGTACTTC
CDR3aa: CASSAGSYEQYF

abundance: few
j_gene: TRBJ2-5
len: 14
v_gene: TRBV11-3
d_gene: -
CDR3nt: TGTGCCAGCAGTCAGGGACGGACTAAAGAGACCCAGTACTTC
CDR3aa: CASSQGRTKETQYF

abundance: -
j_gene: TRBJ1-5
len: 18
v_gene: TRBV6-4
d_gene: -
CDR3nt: TGTGCCAGCAGTGCGCAAGGGGGTATCGAGAGAAGCAATCAGCCCCAGCATTTT
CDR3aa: CASSAQGGIERSNQPQHF

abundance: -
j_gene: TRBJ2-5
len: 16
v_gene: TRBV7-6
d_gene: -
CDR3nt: TGTGCCAGCAGCAGACGAGGGGCCGGGGGCCAAGAGACCCAGTACTTC
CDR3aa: CASSRRGAGGQETQYF

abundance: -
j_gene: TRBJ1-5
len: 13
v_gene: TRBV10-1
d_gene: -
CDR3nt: TGCGCCAGCAGTGAAACAGGGAATCAGCCCCAGCATTTT
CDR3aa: CASSETGNQPQHF

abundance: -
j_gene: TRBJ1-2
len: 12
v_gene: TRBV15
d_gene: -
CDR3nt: TGTGCCACCAGCAGAGATGGCGGCGGCTACACCTTC
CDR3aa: CATSRDGGGYTF

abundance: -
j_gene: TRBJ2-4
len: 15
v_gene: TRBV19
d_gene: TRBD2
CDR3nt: TGTGCCAGTAGTGTCACTAGCGGGATCGGAAACATTCAGTACTTC
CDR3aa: CASSVTSGIGNIQYF

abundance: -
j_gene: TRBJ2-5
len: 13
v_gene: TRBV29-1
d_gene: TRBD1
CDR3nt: TGCAGCGCCCGCCCAAACAGGGGAGAGACCCAGTACTTC
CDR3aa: CSARPNRGETQYF

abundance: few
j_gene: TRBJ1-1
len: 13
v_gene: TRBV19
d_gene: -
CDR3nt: TGTGCCAGTAGTCTCGCGGGCACGCCTGAAGCTTTCTTT
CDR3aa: CASSLAGTPEAFF

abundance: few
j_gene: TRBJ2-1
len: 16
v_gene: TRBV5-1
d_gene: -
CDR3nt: TGCGCCAGCAGCTTGGCCCCAGGCAATAGGGTAGGTGAGCAGTTCTTC
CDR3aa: CASSLAPGNRVGEQFF